These T cell receptor beta chains were read from a single sample in a study of cytomegalovirus exposure and HLA in healthy donors. Produced via immunoSEQ multiplex PCR; TCRdb's table is partial and in-frame only. The sample includes some 250,000 clones, about 81% of them seen just once. Source material: PBMCs. The receptors derive from a woman aged 40 to 50 in good health and CMV-seropositive. Both conserved end residues are part of each CDR3. D genes are given only for firm matches. Size tells how often a clone was seen (once, few, many) or the class of an expanded clone, and some rows leave it out.

d_gene: NA; abundance: NA; v_gene: TRBV30; j_gene: TRBJ2-5; CDR3aa: CAWSGGETQYF; CDR3nt: TGTGCCTGGAGCGGAGGAGAGACCCAGTACTTC
d_gene: TRBD1; abundance: NA; v_gene: TRBV5-1; j_gene: TRBJ1-1; CDR3aa: CASSSWTGQDTEAFF; CDR3nt: TGCGCCAGCAGCTCCTGGACAGGGCAAGACACTGAAGCTTTCTTT
d_gene: TRBD1; abundance: NA; v_gene: TRBV19; j_gene: TRBJ2-7; CDR3aa: CASSPRGSSYEQYF; CDR3nt: TGTGCCAGTAGTCCCAGGGGGAGCTCCTACGAGCAGTACTTC
d_gene: NA; abundance: NA; v_gene: TRBV11-3; j_gene: TRBJ1-1; CDR3aa: CASSSDRNTEAFF; CDR3nt: TGTGCCAGCAGCTCGGACAGGAACACTGAAGCTTTCTTT
d_gene: NA; abundance: NA; v_gene: TRBV2; j_gene: TRBJ1-1; CDR3aa: CASSTQANTEAFF; CDR3nt: TGTGCCAGCAGTACCCAGGCGAACACTGAAGCTTTCTTT
d_gene: TRBD1; abundance: NA; v_gene: TRBV7-2; j_gene: TRBJ2-3; CDR3aa: CASSSQIRTGDTQYF; CDR3nt: TGTGCCAGCAGCTCCCAGATACGGACAGGGGACACGCAGTATTTT
d_gene: NA; abundance: NA; v_gene: TRBV5-1; j_gene: TRBJ2-5; CDR3aa: CASSFRDGGRETQYF; CDR3nt: TGCGCCAGCAGCTTCCGGGACGGAGGGCGTGAGACCCAGTACTTC
d_gene: NA; abundance: NA; v_gene: TRBV30; j_gene: TRBJ2-1; CDR3aa: CAWGFIKSRGNEQFF; CDR3nt: TGTGCCTGGGGCTTTATTAAGTCTAGGGGGAATGAGCAGTTCTTC
d_gene: NA; abundance: NA; v_gene: TRBV7-2; j_gene: TRBJ1-1; CDR3aa: CASSFGQGNTEAFF; CDR3nt: TGTGCCAGCAGCTTCGGTCAGGGGAACACTGAAGCTTTCTTT
d_gene: NA; abundance: NA; v_gene: TRBV7-2; j_gene: TRBJ2-1; CDR3aa: CASSQGRPGDEQFF; CDR3nt: TGTGCCAGCAGCCAAGGACGTCCCGGGGATGAGCAGTTCTTC
d_gene: NA; abundance: few; v_gene: TRBV6-6; j_gene: TRBJ2-7; CDR3aa: CASRLTGSYEQYF; CDR3nt: TGTGCCAGCAGGCTTACAGGGTCCTACGAGCAGTACTTC
d_gene: TRBD1; abundance: NA; v_gene: TRBV7-7; j_gene: TRBJ2-7; CDR3aa: CASSLHAGGYEQYF; CDR3nt: TGTGCCAGCAGCTTACATGCAGGGGGCTACGAGCAGTACTTC
d_gene: NA; abundance: NA; v_gene: TRBV19; j_gene: TRBJ2-7; CDR3aa: CASTGVDEQYF; CDR3nt: TGTGCCAGTACAGGGGTGGACGAGCAGTACTTC
d_gene: TRBD1; abundance: NA; v_gene: TRBV7-2; j_gene: TRBJ2-7; CDR3aa: CASSPDRGKQYF; CDR3nt: TGTGCCAGCAGCCCGGACAGGGGGAAGCAGTACTTC
d_gene: NA; abundance: NA; v_gene: TRBV15; j_gene: TRBJ1-1; CDR3aa: CATRAQVNTEAFF; CDR3nt: TGTGCCACCAGGGCACAGGTGAACACTGAAGCTTTCTTT
d_gene: TRBD1; abundance: NA; v_gene: TRBV7-2; j_gene: TRBJ1-5; CDR3aa: CASSLGDSRNQPQHF; CDR3nt: TGTGCCAGCAGCTTAGGGGACAGCCGCAATCAGCCCCAGCATTTT
d_gene: TRBD1; abundance: NA; v_gene: TRBV18; j_gene: TRBJ2-2; CDR3aa: CASSPSDRAGELFF; CDR3nt: TGTGCCAGCTCACCTTCCGACAGGGCCGGGGAGCTGTTTTTT
d_gene: TRBD2; abundance: NA; v_gene: TRBV10-3; j_gene: TRBJ2-1; CDR3aa: CAISEEVAGDNEQFF; CDR3nt: TGTGCCATCAGTGAGGAAGTAGCGGGGGACAATGAGCAGTTCTTC
d_gene: NA; abundance: NA; v_gene: TRBV11-2; j_gene: TRBJ2-7; CDR3aa: CASSLDLPRYYEQYF; CDR3nt: TGTGCCAGCAGCTTAGATCTCCCCCGCTACTACGAGCAGTACTTC
d_gene: NA; abundance: NA; v_gene: TRBV9; j_gene: TRBJ1-1; CDR3aa: CASSVEPRATEAFF; CDR3nt: TGTGCCAGCAGCGTAGAACCCAGGGCAACTGAAGCTTTCTTT
d_gene: TRBD1; abundance: NA; v_gene: TRBV25-1; j_gene: TRBJ2-2; CDR3aa: CASSEFDRGDTGELFF; CDR3nt: TGTGCCAGCAGTGAATTTGACAGGGGAGACACCGGGGAGCTGTTTTTT
d_gene: TRBD1; abundance: NA; v_gene: TRBV6-6; j_gene: TRBJ1-1; CDR3aa: CASTRNRGPTEAFF; CDR3nt: TGTGCCAGCACCCGAAACAGGGGGCCCACTGAAGCTTTCTTT
d_gene: TRBD2; abundance: NA; v_gene: TRBV30; j_gene: TRBJ2-7; CDR3aa: CAWSGDYGDEQYF; CDR3nt: TGTGCCTGGAGTGGGGACTATGGTGACGAGCAGTACTTC
d_gene: TRBD1; abundance: NA; v_gene: TRBV7-3; j_gene: TRBJ2-1; CDR3aa: CASSSSGTGTGNEQFF; CDR3nt: TGTGCCAGCAGCTCCTCCGGGACAGGGACGGGCAATGAGCAGTTCTTC
d_gene: TRBD2; abundance: NA; v_gene: TRBV30; j_gene: TRBJ2-1; CDR3aa: CAWRVLAGVRGEQFF; CDR3nt: TGTGCCTGGAGAGTACTAGCGGGGGTCCGGGGTGAGCAGTTCTTC
d_gene: TRBD1; abundance: NA; v_gene: TRBV13; j_gene: TRBJ1-2; CDR3aa: CASSLWTGDGYTF; CDR3nt: TGTGCCAGCAGCCTATGGACAGGGGATGGCTACACCTTC
d_gene: NA; abundance: NA; v_gene: TRBV19; j_gene: TRBJ1-3; CDR3aa: CASRGAAAWIDTIYF; CDR3nt: TGTGCCAGTAGGGGGGCGGCAGCTTGGATCGACACCATATATTTT
d_gene: NA; abundance: NA; v_gene: TRBV5-1; j_gene: TRBJ1-5; CDR3aa: CASSSGSDVGPQHF; CDR3nt: TGCGCCAGCAGCTCGGGGTCGGACGTGGGGCCCCAGCATTTT
d_gene: NA; abundance: NA; v_gene: TRBV12-5; j_gene: TRBJ1-5; CDR3aa: CASGGGDYSNQPQHF; CDR3nt: TGTGCTAGTGGAGGGGGGGATTATAGCAATCAGCCCCAGCATTTT